This T cell receptor (beta chain) was captured by sequencing in a study of CD8 T cells in Susac syndrome. The study used healthy donors as controls matched for age and sex. Reverse transcription of about 0.5 to 1 ug RNA was carried out with random hexamers. Amplification of TCR beta CDR3 spanned 54 Vbeta and 13 Jbeta via immunoSEQ multiplex PCR. From the immunoSEQ multiplex PCR reads, TCRdb called clonotypes with MiXCR, one entry per CDR3 protein. Among 150,000 to 200,000 distinct CDR3 sequences listed, just under 95% were seen once. This clonotype was detected only once. The target antigen is unknown. Whole-study results and caveats: As the study acknowledged, the number of individuals who were part of its TCR sequencing and HLA analysis was relatively small.

Germline V CDR1 and CDR2: SGHRS, YFSETQ. The ends were cut back, 7 bases at V and 4 bases at J, with 14 bases in the middle. CDR3 length: 14 residues. The specimen was CD4+ T cells from PBMCs. The chain joins TRBV5-1 to TRBJ2-2; a possible D gene is TRBD2 (5 bases). This TCR was sampled from a human donor in good health. In DNA form, the CDR3 reads TGCGCCAGCGGATGGGATGGGAGCACCGGGGAGCTGTTTTTT. This translates into CASGWDGSTGELFF.